This TCR beta chain emerged from a study of blood T cell repertoires in COVID-19. Original data processing: Using reference gene primer amplification, nucleated cell counts were estimated. Sequencing used immunoSEQ multiplex PCR; TCRdb keeps in-frame clones, though not all of them. V and J calls and clone size are those listed in that table; D and trimming were worked out from the DNA. The table has roughly 87,000 clones, roughly 86% seen once; the top ten hold under 30%. A single count supports this clone. This CDR3 region has 13 residues. V lost 4 bases and J lost 5, with 13 bases in between. The V gene's germline CDR1 is SGHRS and CDR2 YFSETQ.

The chain uses TRBV5-1 and TRBJ2-7; D is perhaps TRBD1 (5 bases). The material sequenced was peripheral blood. The clonotype originates from a human donor in a cohort sampled during active COVID-19. DNA for the CDR3: TGCGCCAGCAGCGAAATGACAGCTGACGAGCAGTACTTC. Residues: CASSEMTADEQYF.